A selection of T cell receptor beta chains follows, all from one sample in a study of cytomegalovirus exposure and HLA in healthy donors. Sequencing used immunoSEQ multiplex PCR; TCRdb keeps in-frame clones, though not all of them. Among about 120,000 clones listed, 80% were seen once. Sequencing was performed on PBMCs. Receptors were obtained from a man younger than 45 in good health and CMV-seropositive. Both conserved end residues are trimmed from each CDR3. Each record gives: V gene, CDR3 length, J gene, CDR3 protein.

v_gene: TRBV19; len: 11; j_gene: TRBJ1-2; CDR3aa: ASSIRGNYGYT
v_gene: TRBV11-2; len: 13; j_gene: TRBJ2-3; CDR3aa: ASSLSAGGTDTQY
v_gene: TRBV19; len: 13; j_gene: TRBJ1-1; CDR3aa: ASSISPRGNTEAF
v_gene: TRBV28; len: 13; j_gene: TRBJ2-3; CDR3aa: ASSFMAGDTDTQY
v_gene: TRBV6-5; len: 11; j_gene: TRBJ2-7; CDR3aa: AISESGWDEQY
v_gene: TRBV7-9; len: 12; j_gene: TRBJ1-2; CDR3aa: ASSPGQAAYGYT
v_gene: TRBV5-1; len: 14; j_gene: TRBJ1-2; CDR3aa: ASSPPNGGATYGYT
v_gene: TRBV10-3; len: 12; j_gene: TRBJ1-6; CDR3aa: AISEGTGQSPLH
v_gene: TRBV5-6; len: 14; j_gene: TRBJ2-7; CDR3aa: ASSLADRGIPYEQY
v_gene: TRBV19; len: 13; j_gene: TRBJ1-5; CDR3aa: ASSIVEGAGQPQH
v_gene: TRBV27; len: 14; j_gene: TRBJ2-7; CDR3aa: ASSLSLRDRGYEQY
v_gene: TRBV30; len: 9; j_gene: TRBJ2-7; CDR3aa: ASDRGPRGY
v_gene: TRBV25-1; len: 11; j_gene: TRBJ2-3; CDR3aa: ASSPPQLDTQY
v_gene: TRBV2; len: 12; j_gene: TRBJ1-4; CDR3aa: ASSEDRGEEKLF
v_gene: TRBV5-1; len: 12; j_gene: TRBJ1-1; CDR3aa: ASSLYRGNTEAF
v_gene: TRBV5-5; len: 12; j_gene: TRBJ2-1; CDR3aa: ASSLGGQGNEQF
v_gene: TRBV5-8; len: 10; j_gene: TRBJ1-2; CDR3aa: ASSVPTGVKT
v_gene: TRBV7-6; len: 11; j_gene: TRBJ2-7; CDR3aa: ASSSGTGTEQY
v_gene: TRBV27; len: 11; j_gene: .; CDR3aa: ASSGRGGYEQY
v_gene: TRBV5-6; len: 13; j_gene: TRBJ1-5; CDR3aa: ASSRTGQTNQPQH
v_gene: TRBV5-1; len: 11; j_gene: TRBJ1-1; CDR3aa: ASQGGSGTEAF
v_gene: TRBV29-1; len: 13; j_gene: TRBJ1-2; CDR3aa: SVIRPDATGYGYT
v_gene: TRBV4-1; len: 11; j_gene: TRBJ2-1; CDR3aa: ASSHGGGNEQF
v_gene: TRBV6-1; len: 13; j_gene: TRBJ2-2; CDR3aa: ASRVGQGYPGELF
v_gene: TRBV5-1; len: 14; j_gene: TRBJ1-3; CDR3aa: ASSLSPTGTGNTIY
v_gene: TRBV2; len: 10; j_gene: TRBJ2-7; CDR3aa: AIGGGNYEQY
v_gene: TRBV21-1; len: 15; j_gene: TRBJ2-7; CDR3aa: ASSKIGIEGAGNEQY
v_gene: TRBV28; len: 12; j_gene: TRBJ1-1; CDR3aa: ASSLPFRGAEAF
v_gene: TRBV19; len: 16; j_gene: TRBJ1-1; CDR3aa: ASSTPLGTGTMNTEAF
v_gene: TRBV5-1; len: 11; j_gene: TRBJ1-1; CDR3aa: ASSLGGSLVAF
v_gene: TRBV7-8; len: 12; j_gene: TRBJ1-2; CDR3aa: ASSPLWGAGGYT
v_gene: TRBV2; len: 12; j_gene: TRBJ2-2; CDR3aa: ASDSPVGTGELF
v_gene: TRBV4-1; len: 14; j_gene: TRBJ1-5; CDR3aa: ASSQEGSGAAQPQH
v_gene: TRBV25-1; len: 16; j_gene: TRBJ1-1; CDR3aa: ASSEGDRGKVLDTEAF
v_gene: TRBV6-5; len: 11; j_gene: TRBJ2-5; CDR3aa: ATGADSQETQY
v_gene: TRBV19; len: 14; j_gene: TRBJ1-2; CDR3aa: ASSIWQFGINYGYT
v_gene: TRBV11-3; len: 11; j_gene: TRBJ2-2; CDR3aa: ASSLRGTGELF
v_gene: TRBV7-8; len: 13; j_gene: TRBJ1-1; CDR3aa: ASSLDESGFTEAF
v_gene: TRBV9; len: 17; j_gene: TRBJ2-2; CDR3aa: ASSPEGLAGGPGTGELF
v_gene: TRBV6-1; len: 13; j_gene: TRBJ1-5; CDR3aa: ASSGTGTGDQPQH
v_gene: TRBV7-6; len: 14; j_gene: TRBJ1-4; CDR3aa: ASSRPTGATNEKLF
v_gene: TRBV6-5; len: 13; j_gene: TRBJ2-1; CDR3aa: ASGQESGSYNEQF
v_gene: TRBV4-1; len: 17; j_gene: TRBJ1-4; CDR3aa: ASSQVWQGAPYLGEKLF
v_gene: TRBV5-1; len: 16; j_gene: TRBJ2-3; CDR3aa: ASSLGSGGSIRTDTQY
v_gene: TRBV12-5; len: 14; j_gene: TRBJ2-3; CDR3aa: ASGRTGGLYTDTQY
v_gene: TRBV6-5; len: 10; j_gene: TRBJ1-2; CDR3aa: ASISQGAGYT
v_gene: TRBV25-1; len: 12; j_gene: TRBJ1-5; CDR3aa: ASGGIEGGQPQH
v_gene: TRBV10-1; len: 14; j_gene: TRBJ1-5; CDR3aa: ASSESSGYSNQPQH
v_gene: TRBV5-1; len: 12; j_gene: TRBJ2-7; CDR3aa: ASSFGTGLYEQY
v_gene: TRBV6-5; len: 14; j_gene: TRBJ2-7; CDR3aa: ASSSPRESGWNEQY
v_gene: TRBV7-8; len: 13; j_gene: TRBJ1-2; CDR3aa: ASRPGQGVRYGYT
v_gene: TRBV27; len: 15; j_gene: TRBJ1-2; CDR3aa: ASSLMGQGALRGGYT